What follows are 10 T cell receptor beta chains derived from one specimen sequenced in a study of T cell responses to AZD1222 COVID-19 vaccine. Assay: immunoSEQ multiplex PCR; the TCRdb copy retains only in-frame clones and omits some. The sample consists of around 100,000 clones, 91% of them appearing once. The sample here was peripheral blood, taken on day 0 of AZD1222 vaccination. The receptors originated from an adult in good health.

The CDR3 is CASSVVASGINEQFF. CDR3 DNA sequence: TGTGCCAGCAGCGTAGTGGCTAGCGGGATCAATGAGCAGTTCTTC. The V and J genes are TRBV9 and TRBJ2-1, with 9 bases aligning to TRBD2. After removal of 0 bases from V and 6 bases from J, the junction contained 4 bases not matched to a gene. Germline values: CDR1 SGDLS, CDR2 YYNGEE. The CDR3 contains 15 residues.

The gene calls are TRBV5-6 and TRBJ1-2, with 7 bases matching TRBD1. The CDR3 totals 14 residues. Germline CDR1 reads SGHDT; CDR2 reads YYEEEE. V trimming: 4 bases; J trimming: 8 bases; junction bases outside the gene matches: 11. This CDR3 reads CASSRRQGEGGYTF. The DNA for the CDR3 is TGTGCCAGCAGCCGAAGACAGGGAGAAGGAGGCTACACCTTC.

The chain links TRBV25-1 to TRBJ1-3; TRBD1 aligns across 7 bases. The CDR3 is 13 amino acids. V shed 11 bases and J 0 bases; nucleotides not matched to a gene: 4. CDR1 and CDR2 from the germline V gene are MGHDK and SYGVNS. CDR3 coding DNA: TGTGCCTGCGGACAGGTCTCTGGAAACACCATATATTTT. Its protein is CACGQVSGNTIYF. Using reference TRBV25-1 and TRBJ1-3 for the parts outside the CDR3, the full variable domain is EADIYQTPRYLVIGTGKKITLECSQTMGHDKMYWYQQDPGMELHLIHYSYGVNSTEKGDLSSESTVSRIRTEHFPLTLESARPSHTSQYLCACGQVSGNTIYFGEGSWLTVV.

The chain uses TRBV28 and TRBJ1-2; 7 bases are a match to TRBD1. Germline V gives CDR1 MDHEN, CDR2 SYDVKM. There are 14 residues in the CDR3. After removal of 3 bases from V and 10 bases from J, the junction contained 11 bases not matched to a gene. As DNA, the CDR3 is TGTGCCAGCAGTTTGACAGGGCCTACAGGGTCCTACACCTTC. This gives the protein CASSLTGPTGSYTF.

The chain is built from TRBV5-1 and TRBJ2-1, with D uncertain. With 3 bases removed from V and 0 bases from J, the gap between germline ends came to 13 bases. In germline, CDR1 is SGHRS, CDR2 YFSETQ. The CDR3 length is 16 residues. Here the CDR3 reads CASSSLFLDSYNEQFF. The CDR3 nucleotides read TGCGCCAGCAGCTCCCTATTCCTTGACTCCTACAATGAGCAGTTCTTC.

This chain connects TRBV19 to TRBJ2-7, with a possible D match to TRBD2 (6 bases). Trimming removed 1 base at V and 4 bases at J, with 11 bases between. In germline, CDR1 is LNHDA, CDR2 SQIVND (reference sequence). CDR3 length equals 14 residues. CDR3 DNA sequence: TGTGCCAGTAGTATAGTCGGGGGAGTTTACGAGCAGTACTTC. This codes for CASSIVGGVYEQYF.

The rearrangement joins TRBV19 to TRBJ2-7, with D perhaps matching TRBD1 (6 bases). Per the germline V gene, CDR1 is LNHDA and CDR2 is SQIVND (reference sequence). Between the trimmed V and J ends, which lost 7 bases and 0 bases, there was a span of 16 bases. CDR3 size: 15 residues. CDR3 coding DNA: TGTGCCAGTACCCCGGACAGATTGAGCTCCTACGAGCAGTACTTC. As protein: CASTPDRLSSYEQYF.

The chain joins TRBV4-1 to TRBJ1-5, with a possible D match to TRBD1 (5 bases). Germline values: CDR1 MGHRA, CDR2 YSYEKL. Trimming took off 0 bases at V and 0 bases at J, with 12 bases between the two ends. This CDR3 contains 17 residues. CDR3 sequence (DNA): TGCGCCAGCAGCCAAGAGGAAGGGGTTTATAGCAATCAGCCCCAGCATTTT. This sequence encodes CASSQEEGVYSNQPQHF.

The chain combines TRBV7-2 with TRBJ2-6; D gene ambiguous. V dropped 3 bases and J dropped 6 bases, with 12 bases sitting between them. Germline loops: CDR1 SGHTA, CDR2 FQGNSA. The CDR3 extends over 15 amino acids. CDR3 residues: CASSFTSLKANVLTF. The CDR3 DNA follows: TGTGCCAGCAGCTTTACCAGCCTGAAGGCCAACGTCCTGACTTTC.

The chain employs TRBV18 and TRBJ2-7; D gene unclear. With 1 base removed from V and 11 bases from J, the gap between germline ends came to 12 bases. Germline V lookup: CDR1 KGHSH, CDR2 LQKENI. CDR3 size: 12 residues. The DNA for the CDR3 is TGTGCCAGCTCACCACAAAACAGAGAAAAGTACTTC. Residues: CASSPQNREKYF. The full variable domain, with the rest looked up from reference TRBV18 and TRBJ2-7, is NAGVMQNPRHLVRRRGQEARLRCSPMKGHSHVYWYRQLPEEGLKFMVYLQKENIIDESGMPKERFSAEFPKEGPSILRIQQVVRGDSAAYFCASSPQNREKYFGPGTRLTVT.